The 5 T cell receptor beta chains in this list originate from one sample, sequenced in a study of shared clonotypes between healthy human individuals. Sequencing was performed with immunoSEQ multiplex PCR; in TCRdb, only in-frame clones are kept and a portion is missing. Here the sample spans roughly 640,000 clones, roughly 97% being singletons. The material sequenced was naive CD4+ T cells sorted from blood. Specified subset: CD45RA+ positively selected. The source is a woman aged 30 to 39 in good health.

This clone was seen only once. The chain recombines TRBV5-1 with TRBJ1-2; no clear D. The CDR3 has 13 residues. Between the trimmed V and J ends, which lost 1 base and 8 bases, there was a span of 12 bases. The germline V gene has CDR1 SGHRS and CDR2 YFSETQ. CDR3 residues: CASSLIIPGGYTF. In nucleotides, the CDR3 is TGCGCCAGCAGCTTGATTATTCCGGGGGGCTACACCTTC.

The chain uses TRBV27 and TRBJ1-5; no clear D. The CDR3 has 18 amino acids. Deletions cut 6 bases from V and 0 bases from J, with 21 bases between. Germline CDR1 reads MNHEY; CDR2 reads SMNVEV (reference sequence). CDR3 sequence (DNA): TGTGCCAGCAGCCCCCACGGGCGATACCTTGATAGCAATCAGCCCCAGCATTTT. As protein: CASSPHGRYLDSNQPQHF.

CDR3 in DNA: TGTGCCAGCAGCCAGTTTATCACCCCGTACCAAGAGACCCAGTACTTC. As protein: CASSQFITPYQETQYF. The rearrangement uses TRBV5-5 and TRBJ2-5; D is unclear. This CDR3 contains 16 residues. V lost 4 bases to trimming and J lost 0 bases, with 16 bases between them. The germline V gene encodes CDR1 SGHKS and CDR2 YYEKEE (reference sequence).

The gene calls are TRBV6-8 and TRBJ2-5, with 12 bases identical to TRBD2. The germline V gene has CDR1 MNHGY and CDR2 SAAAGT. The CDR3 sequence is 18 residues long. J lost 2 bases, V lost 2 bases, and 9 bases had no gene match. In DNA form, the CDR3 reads TGTGCCAGCAGTTACCGAATTCGACTAGCGGGAGCTCAAGAGACCCAGTACTTC. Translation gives CASSYRIRLAGAQETQYF.

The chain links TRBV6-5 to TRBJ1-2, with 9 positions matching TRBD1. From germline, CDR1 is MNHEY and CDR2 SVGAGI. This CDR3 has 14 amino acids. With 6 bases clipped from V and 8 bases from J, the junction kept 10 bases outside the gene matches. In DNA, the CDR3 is TGTGCCAGCAGACCAACCGGGACAGGGAGCGGCTACACCTTC. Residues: CASRPTGTGSGYTF.